The source of this TCR beta chain is a study of cytomegalovirus exposure and HLA in healthy donors. With 60 Vbeta and 13 Jbeta primers, the PCR was carried out. TCRdb's copy holds only in-frame clones and misses some; the assay was immunoSEQ multiplex PCR. The record lists approximately 200,000 clones, of which the ten most abundant hold 0.7% to 0.8%. The length of the CDR3 is 15 residues. Germline V gene data show CDR1 as SGHAT and CDR2 as FQDESV (reference sequence). The germline V and J ends were trimmed by 7 bases and 2 bases, with 18 bases remaining between them. The chain couples TRBV11-1 to TRBJ2-7; a possible D gene is TRBD1 (6 bases). The sequence was obtained from a boy younger than 18 in good health and CMV-seronegative. Material: PBMCs. CDR3 in DNA: TGTGCCAGCACCGCGACAGGCAGGAGGACCTACGAGCAGTACTTC. It translates to CASTATGRRTYEQYF.